The rows below give T cell receptor beta chains drawn from one sample of a study of T cell clones after liver transplantation. Clones were sequenced by immunoSEQ multiplex PCR, and TCRdb holds only the in-frame ones, with some missing. The sample lists tens of thousands of clones, roughly 80% seen once, with approximately 0.45% in the top ten. This specimen was CD4+ T cells from blood, taken just over 45 months after liver transplant. The receptors derive from a human patient who received a liver transplant. Some T cells may be transferred from the graft donor. The CDR3 runs from the conserved cysteine through the conserved F or W. The D gene is left open where the match is weak. The size of a clone is reported for some rows only, either as once, few or many, or as a class for expanded clones.

>NA|TRBV7-2|TRBJ1-2|once
TGTGCCAGCAGCTCAAAGACATATTCTAACTATGGCTACACCTTC
CASSSKTYSNYGYTF
>TRBD1|TRBV2|TRBJ2-2|NA
TGTGCCACCCAAAAGGGGGCCGGCACCGGGGAGCTGTTTTTT
CATQKGAGTGELFF
>TRBD1|TRBV2|TRBJ1-2|few
TGTGCCAGCAGCTCGGAACACAGGGGAAACTATGGCTACACCTTC
CASSSEHRGNYGYTF
>NA|TRBV7-2|TRBJ1-2|NA
TGTGCCAGCAGCTTGAAAGGGGCGAACTATGGCTACACCTTC
CASSLKGANYGYTF
>NA|TRBV11-1|TRBJ2-1|once
TGTGCCAGCAGCCAAGGACTACGGAATGAGCAGTTCTTC
CASSQGLRNEQFF
>TRBD2|TRBV7-2|TRBJ2-1|few
TGTGCCAGCAGCTTAGATTCCGGACTAGCGGGAGGAAATGAGCAGTTCTTC
CASSLDSGLAGGNEQFF
>NA|TRBV11-2|TRBJ2-3|NA
TGTGCCAGCAGCCCCCAAACCTCTCTCGCCACAGATACGCAGTATTTT
CASSPQTSLATDTQYF
>NA|TRBV4-1|TRBJ1-2|NA
TGCGCCAGCCGGGCAGCAGGTCTGTCGTCTGGCTACACCTTC
CASRAAGLSSGYTF
>NA|TRBV6-6|TRBJ1-1|NA
TGTGCCAGCAGTTACTCGGTTGGGGGTCTTGCTGAAGCTTTCTTT
CASSYSVGGLAEAFF
>TRBD1|TRBV7-2|TRBJ1-2|NA
TGTGCCAGCAGCCAAGACAGGGCGACCTATGGCTACACCTTC
CASSQDRATYGYTF
>NA|TRBV14|TRBJ1-1|NA
TGTGCCGGCAGCCAAGTGTCGAACACTGAAGCTTTCTTT
CAGSQVSNTEAFF
>TRBD1|TRBV7-6|TRBJ1-5|NA
TGTGCCAGCAGCGCCGGGACAGGGATCGGACAGCCCCAGCATTTT
CASSAGTGIGQPQHF
>NA|TRBV7-2|TRBJ1-5|few
TGTGCCAGCAGCTTACGCGGCGGGTCCGGAGCCCAGCATTTT
CASSLRGGSGAQHF
>TRBD1|TRBV5-3|TRBJ2-1|NA
TGTGCCAGAAGACCGGGACAGAGGTACAATGAGCAGTTCTTC
CARRPGQRYNEQFF
>NA|TRBV7-8|TRBJ2-3|NA
TGTGCCAGCAGTTCCGAGAGGGGGTCCACAGATACGCAGTATTTT
CASSSERGSTDTQYF
>TRBD1|TRBV6-6|TRBJ2-7|NA
TGTGCCAGCAGGATCGACCAGGGGGCTGGGCAGTACTTC
CASRIDQGAGQYF
>TRBD1|TRBV7-6|TRBJ2-7|NA
TGTGCCAGCAGCCGACAGGGGGCCTACGAGCAGTACTTC
CASSRQGAYEQYF
>NA|TRBV27|TRBJ1-1|NA
TGTGCCAGCAGTTCAGGGCGGCAGGGAGGTTTGGTGAACACTGAAGCTTTCTTT
CASSSGRQGGLVNTEAFF
>NA|TRBV10-3|TRBJ2-7|few
TGTGCCATCAGTGACGGGCCGCTCGAAGATTACGAGCAGTACTTC
CAISDGPLEDYEQYF
>NA|TRBV7-9|TRBJ1-1|NA
TGTGCCAGCAGCCTACGGGCGCTAGCGAACACTGAAGCTTTCTTT
CASSLRALANTEAFF
>TRBD1|TRBV29-1|TRBJ1-4|once
TGCAGCGTGGGGACAGGGCCAAAACTGTTTTTT
CSVGTGPKLFF
>NA|TRBV28|TRBJ1-5|NA
TGTGCCAGCGGGACCCCCGCTTCCCCCCATCAGCCCCAGCATTTT
CASGTPASPHQPQHF
>TRBD2|TRBV5-1|TRBJ2-1|NA
TGCGCCAGCAGACCCGGGACTAGCGTTGAGCAGTTCTTC
CASRPGTSVEQFF
>NA|TRBV18|TRBJ1-3|NA
TGTGCCAGCTCACCAGGTGCAAGACACTCTGGAAACACCATATATTTT
CASSPGARHSGNTIYF
>NA|TRBV30|TRBJ1-2|NA
TGTGCCTGCGAAGGGGCCGCCTATGGCTACACCTTC
CACEGAAYGYTF
>NA|TRBV6-1|TRBJ2-1|NA
TGTGCCAGCAGGTTAGGCAATGAGCAGTTCTTC
CASRLGNEQFF
>NA|TRBV10-3|TRBJ2-3|NA
TGTGCCACTGGGGGACTGCAGCATACAGATACGCAGTATTTT
CATGGLQHTDTQYF
>NA|TRBV9|TRBJ2-5|NA
TGTGCCAGCAGCGGGTACCAAGAGACCCAGTACTTC
CASSGYQETQYF
>NA|TRBV5-1|TRBJ2-3|NA
TGCGCCAGCAGCTTGGCGGGTTCTTATCTCACAGATACGCAGTATTTT
CASSLAGSYLTDTQYF
>NA|TRBV6-5|TRBJ1-1|NA
TGTGCCAGCAGTTACGGGGCAGGGAGGAATACTGAAGCTTTCTTT
CASSYGAGRNTEAFF
>NA|TRBV9|TRBJ2-1|NA
TGTGCCAGCAGCGTTTTGGGCTACAATGAACAGTTCTTC
CASSVLGYNEQFF
>NA|TRBV29-1|TRBJ1-1|few
TGCAGCGTTGTTCGGGGATTGAACACTGAAGCTTTCTTT
CSVVRGLNTEAFF
>NA|TRBV14|TRBJ1-1|NA
TGTGCCAGCAGCCAGGAACTGGGGGGCACTGAAGCTTTCTTT
CASSQELGGTEAFF